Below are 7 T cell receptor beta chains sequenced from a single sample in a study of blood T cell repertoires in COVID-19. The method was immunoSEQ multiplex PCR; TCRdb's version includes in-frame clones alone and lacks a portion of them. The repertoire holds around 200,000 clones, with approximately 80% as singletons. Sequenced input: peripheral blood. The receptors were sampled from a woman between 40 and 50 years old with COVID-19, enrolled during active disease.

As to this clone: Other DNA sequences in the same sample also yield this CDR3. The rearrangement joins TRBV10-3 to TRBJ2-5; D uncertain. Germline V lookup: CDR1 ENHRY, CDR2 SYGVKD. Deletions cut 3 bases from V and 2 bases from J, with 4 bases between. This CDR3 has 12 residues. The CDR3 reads CAISDPQETQYF. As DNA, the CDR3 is TGTGCCATCAGTGACCCTCAAGAGACCCAGTACTTC.

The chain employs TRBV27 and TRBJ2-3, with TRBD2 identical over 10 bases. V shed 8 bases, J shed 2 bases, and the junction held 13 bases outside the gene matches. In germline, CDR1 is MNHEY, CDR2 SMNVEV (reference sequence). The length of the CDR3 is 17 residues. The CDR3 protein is CASLPVVAGGPTDTQYF. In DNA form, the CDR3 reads TGTGCCAGCCTACCCGTCGTAGCGGGGGGACCCACAGATACGCAGTATTTT.

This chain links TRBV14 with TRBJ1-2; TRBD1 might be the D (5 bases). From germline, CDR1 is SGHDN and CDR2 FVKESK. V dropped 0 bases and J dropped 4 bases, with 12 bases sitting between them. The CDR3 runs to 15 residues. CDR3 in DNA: TGTGCCAGCAGCCAAGATCTCGCCAGGGTCTATGGCTACACCTTC. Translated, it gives CASSQDLARVYGYTF.

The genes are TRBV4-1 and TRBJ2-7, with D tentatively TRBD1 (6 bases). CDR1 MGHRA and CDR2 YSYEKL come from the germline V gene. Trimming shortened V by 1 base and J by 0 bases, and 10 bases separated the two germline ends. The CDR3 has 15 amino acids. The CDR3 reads CASSQAGGLSYEQYF. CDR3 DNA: TGCGCCAGCAGCCAAGCTGGGGGCCTCTCCTACGAGCAGTACTTC.

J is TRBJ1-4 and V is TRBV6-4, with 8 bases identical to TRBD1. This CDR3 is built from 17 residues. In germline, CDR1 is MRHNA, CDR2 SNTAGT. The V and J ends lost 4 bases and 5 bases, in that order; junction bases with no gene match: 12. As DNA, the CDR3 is TGTGCCAGCAGTGTCCCCCGTCAGGGGGCGCGGAATGAAAAACTGTTTTTT. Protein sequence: CASSVPRQGARNEKLFF.

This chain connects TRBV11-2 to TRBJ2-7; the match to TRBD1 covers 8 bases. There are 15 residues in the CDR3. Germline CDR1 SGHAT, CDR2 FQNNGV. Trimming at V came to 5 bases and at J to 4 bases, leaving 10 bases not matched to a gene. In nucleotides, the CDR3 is TGTGCCAGCAGCCCTAGACAGGGGATAGGATACGAGCAGTACTTC. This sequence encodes CASSPRQGIGYEQYF.

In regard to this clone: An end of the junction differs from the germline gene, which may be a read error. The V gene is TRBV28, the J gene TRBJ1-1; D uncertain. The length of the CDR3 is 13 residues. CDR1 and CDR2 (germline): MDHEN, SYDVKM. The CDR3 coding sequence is TGTGCCAGCAGCTTATACAGTAACACTGAAGCTTTCTTT. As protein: CASSLYSNTEAFF.